One and the same sample provided the 11 T cell receptor beta chains below, sequenced in a study of T cell responses to AZD1222 COVID-19 vaccine. Sequenced by immunoSEQ multiplex PCR; TCRdb stores in-frame clones only, minus some. The sample includes 200,000 to 250,000 clones, 94% of them seen just once. Specimen: peripheral blood, collected 28 days after the second dose of the MenACWY control vaccine. These receptors were collected from an adult who received the MenACWY meningococcal vaccine as a control.

Of note for this clone: The same CDR3 is also encoded by other DNA sequences in this sample. The chain is built from TRBV6-5 and TRBJ2-7, with D possibly being TRBD1 or TRBD2 (5 bases each). The CDR3 runs 14 residues. Germline lookup yields CDR1 MNHEY and CDR2 SVGAGI. Trimming left V 0 bases short and J 1 base short, with 7 bases between. The CDR3: CASSYSRGSYEQYF. The CDR3 bases are TGTGCCAGCAGTTACTCGAGGGGATCCTACGAGCAGTACTTC.

V and J are TRBV4-1 and TRBJ1-6, with D perhaps matching TRBD1 (5 bases). The CDR3 contains 16 residues. Germline CDR1 MGHRA, CDR2 YSYEKL. Trimming took 1 base from V and 6 from J, leaving 13 bases between them. In nucleotides, the CDR3 is TGCGCCAGCAGCCAAGTTGGGACCGAGGCTAATTCACCCCTCCACTTT. Protein product: CASSQVGTEANSPLHF.

J is TRBJ2-7 and V is TRBV6-6; 10 nucleotides align to TRBD2. The CDR3 extends over 15 amino acids. The germline CDR1 and CDR2 sequences are MNHNY and SVGAGI (reference sequence). V lost 2 bases, J lost 3 bases, and 4 bases stayed unmatched. CDR3 bases: TGTGCCAGCAGTTACGGATTAGCGGGAGGCTACGAGCAGTACTTC. Residues: CASSYGLAGGYEQYF.

Here the CDR3 DNA reads TGTGCCAGCACTCAAGGCGGGAGAGCTTTCTTT. This encodes CASTQGGRAFF. The chain joins TRBV28 to TRBJ1-1; no reliable D call. CDR1 and CDR2 (germline): MDHEN, SYDVKM. V gave up 7 bases and J gave up 10 bases, with 13 bases separating them. The CDR3 has 11 residues.

This chain links TRBV3-1 (or the pseudogene TRBV3-2) with TRBJ1-6; tentative D call: TRBD1 (5 bases). V lost 2 bases and J 7 bases, leaving 15 bases between the germline ends. The CDR3 totals 16 residues. Germline CDR1 and CDR2: LGHDT and YNNKEL (reference sequence). CDR3 protein: CASSQSPYRSNSPLHF. In DNA form, the CDR3 reads TGTGCCAGCAGCCAATCCCCGTACAGGTCGAATTCACCCCTCCACTTT.

This chain links TRBV7-3 with TRBJ2-1; TRBD2 agrees at 7 bases. Germline V gene lookup returns CDR1 SGHTA and CDR2 FQGTGA. V lost 1 base, J lost 4 bases, and 10 bases stayed unmatched. The CDR3 is made up of 17 amino acids. The chain's CDR3 is CASSLKARERTYNEQFF. Written as DNA, the CDR3 is TGTGCCAGCAGCTTAAAGGCGCGGGAGCGAACATACAATGAGCAGTTCTTC.

The J gene is TRBJ1-1, the V gene TRBV28; 7 nucleotides match TRBD1. Germline assignment: CDR1 MDHEN and CDR2 SYDVKM. CDR3 length equals 15 residues. V lost 6 bases and J lost 5; bases outside the gene matches: 12. The CDR3 loop is CASSLRRQGPTEAFF. CDR3 nucleotides: TGTGCCAGCAGCTTAAGGCGACAGGGTCCTACTGAAGCTTTCTTT.

This clone was seen a single time. The rearrangement joins TRBV9 to TRBJ2-3; TRBD1 is a possible D gene (5 bases). The CDR3 length is 14 residues. V lost 0 bases to trimming and J lost 0 bases, with 5 bases between them. The V gene's germline CDR1 is SGDLS and CDR2 YYNGEE. Here the CDR3 reads CASSVEGSTDTQYF. CDR3 bases: TGTGCCAGCAGCGTAGAGGGGAGCACAGATACGCAGTATTTT.

CDR3 DNA sequence: TGTGCCTGGGACCGGGACACCGGGGAGCTGTTTTTT. This translates into CAWDRDTGELFF. The rearrangement joins TRBV30 to TRBJ2-2; unclear D gene. The CDR3 runs 12 residues. In germline, CDR1 is GTSNPN, CDR2 SVGIG (reference sequence). Trimming shortened V by 5 bases and J by 3 bases, and 7 bases separated the two germline ends.

About this clone: Other nucleotide sequences from this sample produce the same CDR3. The CDR3 nucleotides read TGTGCCAGCAGCTCCCTAGAGACCCAGTACTTC. Protein sequence: CASSSLETQYF. The chain recombines TRBV6-5 with TRBJ2-5; D call uncertain. Trimming pared 6 bases from V and 4 bases from J, leaving 6 bases between. Germline CDR1 is MNHEY and CDR2 is SVGAGI. The CDR3 has 11 amino acids.

The chain recombines TRBV19 with TRBJ2-3, with 8 bases aligning to TRBD1. V shed 11 bases, J shed 2 bases, and the junction held 6 bases outside the gene matches. Germline CDR1 LNHDA, CDR2 SQIVND (reference sequence). The CDR3 length is 13 residues. The CDR3 loop is CASGQEHTDTQYF. In nucleotides, the CDR3 is TGTGCCTCGGGACAGGAGCACACAGATACGCAGTATTTT.